Below, 10 T cell receptor beta chains from the same sample are listed, as sequenced in a study of T-cell memory formation after mild COVID-19. TCRdb reprocessed the 5' RACE reads with MiXCR, giving one entry per CDR3 protein. The repertoire has around 200,000 distinct CDR3 sequences, 16% of them found once; the top ten carry roughly 1.9%. The specimen sequenced was PBMCs or a T cell subset sorted from them (not recorded which). These TCRs come from an adult woman who had mild COVID-19 (a few samples of this study predate the infection). Cell type and time point are not known.

This clonotype was observed a handful of times. For the CDR3, the DNA is TGTGCCAGCAGCTTTTGGACAAGTGGGCAGTTCTTC. As protein: CASSFWTSGQFF. The rearrangement joins TRBV7-2 to TRBJ2-1, with D maybe TRBD1 (5 bases). The length of the CDR3 is 12 residues. Germline-derived CDR1 and CDR2 are SGHTA and FQGNSA. The ends were cut back, 3 bases at V and 12 bases at J, with 12 bases in the middle. The entire variable domain, with the rest obtained from reference TRBV7-2 and TRBJ2-1, is as follows: GAGVSQSPSNKVTEKGKDVELRCDPISGHTALYWYRQSLGQGLEFLIYFQGNSAPDKSGLPSDRFSAERTGGSVSTLTIQRTQQEDSAVYLCASSFWTSGQFFGPGTRLTVL.

J is TRBJ2-1 and V is TRBV7-9, with 8 bases fitting TRBD2. CDR3 length: 16 amino acids. Germline-derived CDR1 and CDR2 are SEHNR and FQNEAQ (reference sequence). Germline trimming cut 5 bases from V and 6 bases from J; bases unmatched to any gene: 12. The CDR3 DNA follows: TGTGCCAGCAGCCAGACACCCGGACTAGCATCCAATGAGCAGTTCTTC. This encodes CASSQTPGLASNEQFF.

This chain joins TRBV4-2 and TRBJ2-2, with 7 bases that match TRBD2. CDR1 and CDR2 from the germline V gene are LGHNA and YNFKEQ. V dropped 1 base and J dropped 5; count of bases not matched to a gene: 13. This CDR3 spans 18 amino acids. The CDR3 loop is CASSQGGGAPEKTGELFF. In DNA, the CDR3 is TGTGCCAGCAGCCAAGGGGGAGGGGCCCCAGAGAAAACCGGGGAGCTGTTTTTT.

This clonotype was seen only a few times. Mismatch with germline at one junction end may stem from a read error. The chain carries TRBV7-2 and TRBJ2-1, with D tentatively TRBD2 (6 bases). Germline V lookup: CDR1 SGHTA, CDR2 FQGNSA. The CDR3 is made up of 14 amino acids. The CDR3 region has the DNA TGTGCCAGCCGCTTGGACTACGTAGGGAATGAGCAGTTCTTC. This translates into CASRLDYVGNEQFF.

The rearrangement links TRBV5-1 to TRBJ1-1; D is uncertain. CDR3 length: 13 residues. CDR1 and CDR2 from the germline V gene are SGHRS and YFSETQ. The V end lost 1 base, the J end lost 7 bases, and 11 bases lay between the germline ends. The CDR3 spells CASSLTGLLEAFF. CDR3 sequence (DNA): TGCGCCAGCAGCTTGACCGGGCTCCTTGAAGCTTTCTTT.

This clonotype occurred a few times. The chain has TRBV25-1 and TRBJ2-6, with 10 bases matching TRBD1. Germline lookup yields CDR1 MGHDK and CDR2 SYGVNS. Trimming at V came to 6 bases and at J to 3 bases, leaving 11 bases not matched to a gene. The CDR3 spans 18 residues. CDR3 coding DNA: TGTGCCAGCAGAGAGACCGGGACAGGGGCCTATGGGGCCAACGTCCTGACTTTC. Translation: CASRETGTGAYGANVLTF.

This clonotype showed up just a few times. V gene TRBV7-3 combines with J gene TRBJ2-7; D assignment may be TRBD1 or TRBD2 (6 bases each). Germline V gene sequence: CDR1 SGHTA, CDR2 FQGTGA. V was pared by 5 bases and J by 4 bases, with 12 bases between. The CDR3 totals 13 residues. CDR3 coding DNA: TGTGCCAGCAGCCCCGGGGGCAGGTACGAGCAGTACTTC. The encoded protein is CASSPGGRYEQYF.

This clonotype was recorded many times. V is TRBV7-2 and J is TRBJ2-5, with no clear D. In germline, CDR1 is SGHTA, CDR2 FQGNSA. CDR3 size: 15 residues. Trimming left V 7 bases short and J 0 bases short, with 15 bases between. The CDR3 coding sequence is TGTGCCAGCACCCGGCCGGCCGGCAACCAAGAGACCCAGTACTTC. This codes for CASTRPAGNQETQYF.

This clonotype was seen at least ten times. The genes are TRBV29-1 and TRBJ1-1; TRBD1 agrees at 7 bases. Germline values: CDR1 SQVTM, CDR2 ANQGSEA. CDR3 length: 13 residues. The J segment lost 7 bases and the V segment lost 6 bases, leaving 11 bases of the junction unmatched. The CDR3 reads CSVPLDRESEAFF. The CDR3 DNA reads TGCAGCGTACCGCTAGACAGGGAAAGTGAAGCTTTCTTT.

On this clonotype itself: It may be a read error: a sequence one base away is much more abundant. This rearrangement joins TRBV5-1 to TRBJ2-5; TRBD1 is a possible D gene (6 bases). The germline V gene has CDR1 SGHRS and CDR2 YFSETQ. This CDR3 is 15 amino acids long. CDR3 DNA sequence: TGCGACAGCAGCCGGTCTCAGGGGTCTCAAGAGACCCAGTACTTC. Translation: CDSSRSQGSQETQYF.